This T cell receptor (beta chain) originates from a study of radiotherapy plus CTLA-4 blockade in lung cancer. This clone was seen a few times. Its specificity is not known. V was pared by 1 base and J by 12 bases, with 19 bases between. CDR1 and CDR2 (germline): KGHSH, LQKENI. The CDR3 totals 14 residues. Profiled with immunoSEQ multiplex PCR; TCRdb holds only in-frame clones, not every one. Of 55,000 to 80,000 clones listed, roughly 75% are singletons. Broader study findings: Reports state that early shifts in blood T cell clones, with interferon-beta, best predicted response. Radiotherapy was combined with ipilimumab, and tumor-derived TCR clones then expanded in blood.

The sample consisted of peripheral blood, taken from a patient treated with radiotherapy plus ipilimumab. The chain is built from TRBV18 and TRBJ2-7, with D hard to call. The receptor was isolated from a human donor with non-small cell lung cancer who had a complete response to radiotherapy plus ipilimumab. CDR3 amino acids: CASSPLKGSGIPYF. CDR3 DNA: TGTGCCAGCTCACCACTGAAGGGAAGTGGTATTCCGTACTTC.